These T cell receptor beta chains were read from a single sample in a study of blood T cell repertoires in COVID-19. Here immunoSEQ multiplex PCR was the method, and the copy in TCRdb shows in-frame clones only, minus some. The sample lists some 200,000 clones, around 90% occurring once. Material for sequencing was peripheral blood. The receptors were sampled from a man aged 18 to 29 with active or convalescent COVID-19. CDR3s include the opening cysteine and the closing phenylalanine or tryptophan. D genes are given only for firm matches. Some rows have no size entry. The others give once, few or many, or a class for an expanded clone.

14,TRBJ2-5,TRBD1,TRBV5-4,-,TGTGCCAGCAGCCTGACAGGGACCGACGAGACCCAGTACTTC,CASSLTGTDETQYF
15,TRBJ2-1,TRBD2,TRBV29-1,-,TGCAGCGCCGAAGGTGGGGCTAGCGGGGACAATGAGCAGTTCTTC,CSAEGGASGDNEQFF
11,TRBJ2-3,-,TRBV20-1,-,TGCAGTGCTAGAGATCAAGCGACGCAGTATTTT,CSARDQATQYF
16,TRBJ2-7,TRBD2,TRBV28,-,TGTGCCAGCAGTCCACTAAGCGGGAGGGGACCCTACGAGCAGTACTTC,CASSPLSGRGPYEQYF
16,TRBJ2-1,TRBD2,TRBV7-3,-,TGTGCCAGCAGCCCTCGCCCCCTAGCGGGAACCAATGAGCAGTTCTTC,CASSPRPLAGTNEQFF
16,TRBJ2-3,TRBD2,TRBV7-9,-,TGTGCCAGCAGGCCGCCGGGACTAGCGGGACGAGATACGCAGTATTTT,CASRPPGLAGRDTQYF
17,TRBJ2-3,TRBD2,TRBV11-2,-,TGTGCCAGCAGCCCACCTCTGGCCGGGACTACCATTAGCCCGCAGTATTTT,CASSPPLAGTTISPQYF
12,TRBJ2-1,-,TRBV28,-,TGTGCCAGCAGTTTGGCCCCCAAAGAGCAGTTCTTC,CASSLAPKEQFF
13,TRBJ2-1,-,TRBV27,once,TGTGCCAGCAGTTTATACAGGTACAATGAGCAGTTCTTC,CASSLYRYNEQFF
15,TRBJ1-4,-,TRBV15,-,TGTGCCACCAGCAGAGCCGGGGGTCCTAATGAAAAACTGTTTTTT,CATSRAGGPNEKLFF
15,TRBJ2-7,-,TRBV6-5,-,TGTGCCAGCAGTTACGAAAGACGACTGTTTTACGAGCAGTACTTC,CASSYERRLFYEQYF
17,TRBJ1-5,-,TRBV3-1/TRBV3-2,-,TGTGCCAGCAGCCAAGCCAGGAACGGACTGCCCAATCAGCCCCAGCATTTT,CASSQARNGLPNQPQHF
17,TRBJ1-3,TRBD1,TRBV13,-,TGTGCCAGCAGCCTCGTCGGGGCAGGGGGCTTTGGAAACACCATATATTTT,CASSLVGAGGFGNTIYF
14,TRBJ2-2,-,TRBV10-1,-,TGCGCCAGCAGTGAGTCCCCAGGTACCGGGGAGCTGTTTTTT,CASSESPGTGELFF
12,TRBJ2-7,-,TRBV11-3,few,TGTGCCAGCAGCAAAGACAACTACGAGCAGTACTTC,CASSKDNYEQYF
13,TRBJ1-2,-,TRBV25-1,-,TGTGCCAGCAGTGACACAAAAGGAGGCGGCTACACCTTC,CASSDTKGGGYTF
15,TRBJ1-2,-,TRBV6-2/TRBV6-3,-,TGTGCCAGCAGCGCCGATGTCAGGGGAGTAACTGGCTACACCTTC,CASSADVRGVTGYTF
16,TRBJ2-1,-,TRBV19,-,TGTGCCAGTAGTATAGTTTTTGTTGGGCAGCCCAATGAGCAGTTCTTC,CASSIVFVGQPNEQFF
13,TRBJ2-1,-,TRBV12-3/TRBV12-4,few,TGTGCCAGCAGTTACCCTGGGGGCATGGAGCAGTTCTTC,CASSYPGGMEQFF
16,TRBJ1-4,TRBD1,TRBV7-9,-,TGTGCCAGCAGCTTAGGACAGGGAGCAACTAATGAAAAACTGTTTTTT,CASSLGQGATNEKLFF